What follows is one T cell receptor (beta chain) and its context. Its antigen is not known. The source of the sample is a study of T cells expressing NK-cell markers. Study conclusions and caveats: In a few donors, dominant clonotypes made up about 25-60.1% of CD3+CD56-NKG2C+ cells.

It was by 5'RACE template switching with UMIs that TCR beta cDNA was made. Reprocessing the 5' RACE reads, TCRdb reports a single entry for every CDR3 protein and omits DNA. The sample includes over 250,000 distinct CDR3 sequences. Germline loops: CDR1 MNHNS, CDR2 SASEGT. CDR3 length: 11 amino acids. Material: blood T cells: a sorted CD56 or NKG2C T cell subset, CD4+ or CD8+ T cells, or bulk PBMC T cells (not recorded which). The genes are TRBV6-1 and TRBJ2-1. This TCR was recovered from a woman aged 18-70 years in good health. The CDR3 sequence is CASSDRNEQFF.